The 13 T cell receptor beta chains reported below all come from one sample, sequenced in a study of T cells expressing NK-cell markers. TCRdb reprocessed the 5' RACE reads, with one entry per CDR3 protein and no DNA. This sample lists 120,000 to 150,000 distinct CDR3 sequences; its ten largest clones have more than 10%. Sequenced sample: blood T cells: a sorted CD56 or NKG2C T cell subset, CD4+ or CD8+ T cells, or bulk PBMC T cells (not recorded which). The receptors were sampled from a man aged 18-30 years in good health.

The J gene is TRBJ2-5, the V gene TRBV12-5; TCRdb lists TRBD1, though no DNA is available to test this call. The CDR3 consists of 17 residues. Germline V lookup: CDR1 LGHNT, CDR2 FRNRAP. CDR3 sequence: CASGFGVRDSYQETQYF.

The J gene is TRBJ2-1, the V gene TRBV2; TCRdb lists TRBD2, though no DNA is available to test this call. The CDR3 spans 14 residues. CDR1 and CDR2 (germline): SNHLY, FYNNEI. The CDR3 spells CASRGVAGGPVPFF.

The V call is TRBV27, the J call TRBJ2-5; without DNA, the TCRdb call of TRBD1 cannot be checked. CDR1 MNHEY and CDR2 SMNVEV come from the germline V gene (reference sequence). The CDR3 is 15 residues long. The CDR3 sequence is CASRAAGTGRETQYF.

This sequence joins TRBV14 and TRBJ2-2; checking the TCRdb D call of TRBD2 is not possible without DNA. This CDR3 has 17 residues. Germline CDR1 and CDR2: SGHDN and FVKESK. This chain's CDR3 is CASSQRNTLAGTGELFF.

The chain carries TRBV28 and TRBJ1-1. Germline V lookup: CDR1 MDHEN, CDR2 SYDVKM. The CDR3 is made up of 15 amino acids. CDR3 protein: CASSLVSGLNTEAFF.

The V and J genes are TRBV7-9 and TRBJ2-3; TCRdb names TRBD1, which stays unverified in the absence of DNA. The CDR3 covers 13 residues. Germline CDR1 and CDR2: SEHNR and FQNEAQ (reference sequence). CDR3 region: CASSLTWGDTQYF.

The V gene is TRBV6-5, the J gene TRBJ1-5; no DNA is available, so the TRBD1 call from TCRdb remains unchecked. The germline CDR1 and CDR2 sequences are MNHEY and SVGAGI. The CDR3 sequence is 16 residues long. CDR3 residues: CASSYCRWGHSQPQHF.

V gene TRBV24-1 combines with J gene TRBJ2-5; lacking DNA, the TRBD1 call made by TCRdb goes unchecked. The CDR3 is made up of 16 amino acids. Germline loops: CDR1 KGHDR, CDR2 SFDVKD. CDR3: CATSDLGQGVGETQYF.

The rearrangement joins TRBV27 to TRBJ1-1; TCRdb's D call, TRBD1, is unchecked because there is no DNA. This CDR3 comprises 15 residues. Germline V gene sequence: CDR1 MNHEY, CDR2 SMNVEV (reference sequence). CDR3 sequence: CATQFIGPGDTEAFF.

The V gene is TRBV19, the J gene TRBJ2-5. The CDR3 totals 12 residues. Germline V lookup: CDR1 LNHDA, CDR2 SQIVND (reference sequence). CDR3 residues: CASSMDQETQYF.

The V gene is TRBV12-3 or TRBV12-4, the J gene TRBJ2-7; with no DNA, the TCRdb D assignment of TRBD1 cannot be verified. The CDR3 length is 15 residues. This CDR3 reads CASSFGTGSSYEQYF.

This chain connects TRBV13 to TRBJ2-1; lacking DNA, the TRBD2 call made by TCRdb goes unchecked. Germline loops: CDR1 PRHDT, CDR2 FYEKMQ (reference sequence). The CDR3 is 17 residues long. CDR3 residues: CASSLGSGRGRGNEQFF.

The rearrangement joins TRBV7-2 to TRBJ2-2; the D call of TRBD2 rests on TCRdb alone, since no DNA is present to check it. Germline CDR1 reads SGHTA; CDR2 reads FQGNSA. This CDR3 has 13 amino acids. CDR3 residues: CASLGRETGELFF.